The rows below give T cell receptor beta chains drawn from one sample of a study of cytomegalovirus exposure and HLA in healthy donors. The protocol was immunoSEQ multiplex PCR, while the TCRdb copy is restricted to in-frame clones and leaves out a portion. The table lists around 120,000 clones, around 78% of them singletons, with approximately 1.8% in the top ten. The sample was PBMCs. Every receptor here comes from a woman between 40 and 50 years old in good health and CMV-seronegative. Both conserved end residues are part of each CDR3. Fields, in order: V gene, clone size, J gene, CDR3 protein. Size values are once, few and many counts, or a class for expanded clones, and some rows have none.

V gene: TRBV30
clone size: -
J gene: TRBJ1-1
CDR3 protein: CAWIGQVFTEAFF

V gene: TRBV15
clone size: -
J gene: TRBJ2-7
CDR3 protein: CATSRDRGLAPYEQYF

V gene: TRBV29-1
clone size: -
J gene: TRBJ1-1
CDR3 protein: CSVERQGKYTEAFF

V gene: TRBV28
clone size: -
J gene: TRBJ1-1
CDR3 protein: CASSLGGANTEAFF

V gene: TRBV6-1
clone size: -
J gene: TRBJ1-6
CDR3 protein: CASSEGEGAGSPLHF

V gene: TRBV5-1
clone size: -
J gene: TRBJ1-4
CDR3 protein: CASSRDRGLNEKLFF

V gene: TRBV6-1
clone size: -
J gene: TRBJ2-3
CDR3 protein: CASSETAGGVTDTQYF

V gene: TRBV19
clone size: -
J gene: TRBJ2-7
CDR3 protein: CASSLNPGQGVYEQYF

V gene: TRBV9
clone size: -
J gene: TRBJ2-6
CDR3 protein: CASSIKQGAGANVLTF

V gene: TRBV30
clone size: -
J gene: TRBJ1-5
CDR3 protein: CAWSAPDRAAGQSQHF

V gene: TRBV25-1
clone size: -
J gene: TRBJ2-3
CDR3 protein: CASSASGRGVTQYF

V gene: TRBV30
clone size: -
J gene: TRBJ2-7
CDR3 protein: CAWRDRDEQYF

V gene: TRBV19
clone size: -
J gene: TRBJ1-1
CDR3 protein: CASSAARRSPNTEAFF

V gene: TRBV7-9
clone size: -
J gene: TRBJ1-1
CDR3 protein: CASSPDGGESEAFF

V gene: TRBV5-1
clone size: -
J gene: TRBJ2-3
CDR3 protein: CASSTRTGNTDTQYF

V gene: TRBV10-3
clone size: -
J gene: TRBJ1-1
CDR3 protein: CAISVLQGVGTEAFF

V gene: TRBV5-4
clone size: -
J gene: TRBJ2-3
CDR3 protein: CASARDRSQDTQYF

V gene: TRBV9
clone size: -
J gene: TRBJ2-2
CDR3 protein: CASSPVEYPNTGELFF

V gene: TRBV7-9
clone size: -
J gene: TRBJ2-3
CDR3 protein: CASSPSLAGVVDTQYF

V gene: TRBV30
clone size: -
J gene: TRBJ2-3
CDR3 protein: CAWSIAGGPTDTQYF

V gene: TRBV5-4
clone size: -
J gene: TRBJ1-5
CDR3 protein: CASSLSLQGYQPQHF

V gene: TRBV19
clone size: -
J gene: TRBJ1-3
CDR3 protein: CASSAGKQGSRRTIYF

V gene: TRBV2
clone size: few
J gene: TRBJ1-2
CDR3 protein: CASDAGYKSSTF

V gene: TRBV2
clone size: -
J gene: TRBJ1-1
CDR3 protein: CASTRGPFGLNTEAFF

V gene: TRBV5-1
clone size: -
J gene: TRBJ2-3
CDR3 protein: CASSLGKRGGLYTQYF

V gene: TRBV6-5
clone size: -
J gene: TRBJ2-7
CDR3 protein: CASSYSSGTSSYEQYF

V gene: TRBV7-3
clone size: -
J gene: TRBJ2-1
CDR3 protein: CASSLTAGGPNEQFF

V gene: TRBV2
clone size: -
J gene: TRBJ1-6
CDR3 protein: CASSGATGYNSPLHF

V gene: TRBV2
clone size: -
J gene: TRBJ2-1
CDR3 protein: CASQRGTVNEQFF

V gene: TRBV19
clone size: -
J gene: TRBJ2-3
CDR3 protein: CASTPRALSTDTQYF

V gene: TRBV6-5
clone size: -
J gene: TRBJ2-1
CDR3 protein: CASSYGRDQPSNEQFF

V gene: TRBV27
clone size: -
J gene: TRBJ2-2
CDR3 protein: CASSFLAGGPQFF

V gene: TRBV5-1
clone size: -
J gene: TRBJ2-1
CDR3 protein: CASSFASGRLDEQFF

V gene: TRBV19
clone size: -
J gene: TRBJ1-2
CDR3 protein: CASSIGYRVLDGYTF

V gene: TRBV6-6
clone size: -
J gene: TRBJ2-7
CDR3 protein: CASSRTDYEQYF

V gene: TRBV7-3
clone size: once
J gene: TRBJ2-1
CDR3 protein: CASSLTGQGNNEQFF

V gene: TRBV6-5
clone size: -
J gene: TRBJ1-1
CDR3 protein: CASSVRGYGTEAFF

V gene: TRBV15
clone size: -
J gene: TRBJ1-1
CDR3 protein: CATSRDRGNTEAFF

V gene: TRBV28
clone size: -
J gene: TRBJ1-2
CDR3 protein: CASSWDTAYGYTF

V gene: TRBV29-1
clone size: -
J gene: TRBJ2-5
CDR3 protein: CSVVTQEAQYF

V gene: TRBV29-1
clone size: few
J gene: TRBJ2-1
CDR3 protein: CSAQGTSGKRYNEQFF

V gene: TRBV29-1
clone size: -
J gene: TRBJ2-2
CDR3 protein: CSAGDTGELFF

V gene: TRBV7-2
clone size: -
J gene: TRBJ2-7
CDR3 protein: CASSTQGTSQPIRKYEQYF

V gene: TRBV28
clone size: -
J gene: TRBJ2-1
CDR3 protein: CASSLSKSGLDEQFF

V gene: TRBV28
clone size: -
J gene: TRBJ1-2
CDR3 protein: CASWGRVMAATF

V gene: TRBV6-1
clone size: few
J gene: TRBJ1-1
CDR3 protein: CATGGAPDTEAFF

V gene: TRBV19
clone size: -
J gene: TRBJ2-1
CDR3 protein: CASSPLAGLSNEQFF

V gene: TRBV15
clone size: -
J gene: TRBJ2-7
CDR3 protein: CATSPRGWGYYEQYF

V gene: TRBV2
clone size: -
J gene: TRBJ2-4
CDR3 protein: CASSDPGLKRDIQYF

V gene: TRBV7-9
clone size: -
J gene: TRBJ2-5
CDR3 protein: CASSLVPHETQYF

V gene: TRBV11-2
clone size: -
J gene: TRBJ1-2
CDR3 protein: CASSLAAGGAASYGYTF